What follows describes a single T cell receptor beta chain. This sample was taken from a study of blood T cell repertoires in COVID-19. The CDR3 runs 14 residues. The V gene lost 2 bases and the J gene lost 8 bases, with 10 bases spanning the gap. CDR1 is MNHEY and CDR2 is SMNVEV in the germline V gene (reference sequence). Measured with immunoSEQ multiplex PCR; TCRdb has only the in-frame clones, and not every one. The sample has some 54,000 clones, around 83% seen once. The receptor's source is a man between 65 and 79 years old with active COVID-19. The specimen was peripheral blood. The chain joins TRBV27 to TRBJ1-6, with D possibly being TRBD1 (5 bases). The CDR3 here is CASSLEPGYSPLHF. The CDR3 coding sequence is TGTGCCAGCAGTTTAGAACCAGGGTATTCACCCCTCCACTTT.